A selection of T cell receptor beta chains follows, all from one sample in a study of cytomegalovirus exposure and HLA in healthy donors. Clones were sequenced by immunoSEQ multiplex PCR, and TCRdb holds only the in-frame ones, with some missing. The data hold just over 25,000 clones, with almost 70% observed a single time. Sequencing used PBMCs. These receptors were taken from a woman between 45 and 60 years old in good health and CMV-seronegative. The CDR3 runs from the conserved cysteine through the conserved F or W. Fields, in order: V gene, D gene, clone size, J gene, CDR3 protein, CDR3 DNA. D genes are given only for firm matches. The size field is filled for only some rows; it gives once, few, many or a size class.

TRBV18	TRBD1	once	TRBJ2-7	CASSRSIQGLSYEQYF	TGTGCCAGCTCACGAAGCATACAGGGGCTTTCCTACGAGCAGTACTTC
TRBV6-1	.	.	TRBJ1-4	CASSSPTDSNEKLFF	TGTGCCAGCAGTTCCCCGACAGACTCTAATGAAAAACTGTTTTTT
TRBV5-1	.	.	TRBJ2-5	CASSFRVSTAAGETQYF	TGCGCCAGCAGCTTCAGGGTCAGTACGGCCGCTGGGGAGACCCAGTACTTC
TRBV7-8	.	few	TRBJ2-6	CASSSTRFSGANVLTF	TGTGCCAGCAGCTCTACCCGGTTCTCTGGGGCCAACGTCCTGACTTTC
TRBV29-1	.	.	TRBJ2-1	CSVEVAAGYGNEQFF	TGCAGCGTTGAGGTAGCAGCCGGTTATGGGAATGAGCAGTTCTTC
TRBV6-1	.	.	TRBJ2-5	CASSEALVWETQYF	TGTGCCAGCAGTGAAGCGCTAGTTTGGGAGACCCAGTACTTC
TRBV10-2	.	.	TRBJ2-5	CASSDGAGGMETQYF	TGCGCCAGCAGTGACGGGGCAGGGGGGATGGAGACCCAGTACTTC
TRBV11-2	TRBD2	.	TRBJ2-1	CASSTTSGTSYNEQFF	TGTGCCAGCAGCACGACTAGCGGAACCTCCTACAATGAGCAGTTCTTC
TRBV4-1	.	few	TRBJ2-3	CASSQGGQSYTQYF	TGCGCCAGCAGCCAAGGTGGACAGTCTTATACGCAGTATTTT
TRBV7-8	.	once	TRBJ1-1	CASSLDFNTEAFF	TGTGCCAGCAGCTTGGACTTCAACACTGAAGCTTTCTTT
TRBV11-2	.	.	TRBJ1-2	CASSLVRGDGYTF	TGTGCCAGCAGCTTAGTTCGGGGGGATGGCTACACCTTC
TRBV10-3	.	.	TRBJ2-2	CAISESLRGAGELFF	TGTGCCATCAGTGAGTCGCTCCGAGGTGCCGGGGAGCTGTTTTTT
TRBV28	TRBD2	.	TRBJ2-3	CASSPEAGEDTQYF	TGTGCCAGCAGTCCCGAGGCGGGAGAAGATACGCAGTATTTT
TRBV4-1	TRBD2	few	TRBJ2-7	CASSQDASGRFNEQYF	TGCGCCAGCAGCCAAGACGCTAGCGGGAGATTCAACGAGCAGTACTTC
TRBV6-6	.	.	TRBJ1-5	CASSPPRGSQHF	TGTGCCAGCAGCCCCCCTCGAGGGTCCCAGCATTTT
TRBV5-6	.	.	TRBJ1-5	CASSWGVGEKEQPQHF	TGTGCCAGCAGCTGGGGGGTGGGAGAGAAAGAACAGCCCCAGCATTTT
TRBV7-6	.	.	TRBJ2-7	CASSLARGGYEQYF	TGTGCCAGCAGCTTAGCCAGGGGAGGGTACGAGCAGTACTTC
TRBV6-1	TRBD1	.	TRBJ1-1	CASTRGQHQGFF	TGTGCCAGCACGAGGGGGCAACACCAAGGTTTCTTT
TRBV6-1	TRBD1	.	TRBJ1-4	CASSSTGTGLEKLFF	TGTGCCAGCAGTTCGACGGGGACAGGGCTAGAAAAACTGTTTTTT
TRBV5-6	TRBD2	.	TRBJ2-3	CASSSTSGPDTQYF	TGTGCCAGCAGCTCGACTAGCGGGCCAGATACGCAGTATTTT
TRBV6-6	.	once	TRBJ2-7	CATEQRVTPYEQYF	TGTGCCACCGAGCAGCGGGTTACTCCCTACGAGCAGTACTTC
TRBV5-6	.	.	TRBJ1-1	CASSPNLRSNTEAFF	TGTGCCAGCAGCCCTAACCTGAGGTCGAACACTGAAGCTTTCTTT
TRBV6-6	.	.	TRBJ1-4	CASSSERATNEKLFF	TGTGCCAGCAGCTCGGAGAGGGCTACTAATGAAAAACTGTTTTTT
TRBV28	TRBD1	.	TRBJ1-4	CASRWTGVNEKLFF	TGTGCCAGCAGATGGACAGGGGTTAATGAAAAACTGTTTTTT
TRBV18	TRBD2	few	TRBJ2-1	CASSPVAGQWEQFF	TGTGCCAGCTCACCTGTAGCGGGGCAGTGGGAGCAGTTCTTC
TRBV6-5	.	.	TRBJ1-2	CASSYQNSYTF	TGTGCCAGCAGTTACCAGAACAGCTACACCTTC
TRBV29-1	.	.	TRBJ1-1	CSVPQNTEAFF	TGCAGCGTTCCCCAGAACACTGAAGCTTTCTTT
TRBV5-1	.	.	TRBJ1-1	CASSLAFSEAFF	TGCGCCAGCAGCTTGGCCTTTTCTGAAGCTTTCTTT
TRBV13	TRBD1	.	TRBJ2-5	CASSPTDRVETQYF	TGTGCCAGCAGCCCCACCGACAGGGTGGAGACCCAGTACTTC
TRBV18	TRBD1	.	TRBJ2-7	CASSPGQYEQYF	TGTGCCAGCTCACCGGGACAGTACGAGCAGTACTTC
TRBV25-1	TRBD1	.	TRBJ1-1	CASTKSGTVTEAFF	TGTGCCAGCACTAAGTCAGGGACAGTGACTGAAGCTTTCTTT
TRBV6-1	.	.	TRBJ1-5	CASTENSNQPQHF	TGTGCCTCGACAGAAAATAGCAATCAGCCCCAGCATTTT
TRBV5-1	.	few	TRBJ2-1	CASNSYDNEQFF	TGCGCCAGCAACTCTTACGACAATGAGCAGTTCTTC
TRBV14	.	.	TRBJ1-1	CASSQDYWAFF	TGTGCCAGCAGCCAGGACTATTGGGCTTTCTTT
TRBV28	.	.	TRBJ2-3	CASSSLGRTDTQYF	TGTGCCAGCAGTTCCTTGGGCCGCACAGATACGCAGTATTTT
TRBV5-8	.	few	TRBJ2-4	CASSLGEGPAGIQYF	TGTGCCAGCAGCTTGGGAGAGGGCCCGGCAGGCATTCAGTACTTC
TRBV29-1	.	.	TRBJ2-1	CSLLGGSYNEQFF	TGCAGCCTTCTTGGCGGATCCTACAATGAGCAGTTCTTC
TRBV19	TRBD2	.	TRBJ2-4	CASRGEGTKNIQYF	TGTGCCAGTAGAGGGGAGGGGACCAAAAACATTCAGTACTTC